This T cell receptor (beta chain) is drawn from a study of Graves' ophthalmopathy and Graves' hyperthyroidism. Investigators amplified TCR beta CDR3 regions from RNA transcripts. HTBI-primed RT-PCR formed the first round, and a multiplex PCR formed the second. TCRdb called the multiplex PCR reads again in MiXCR, with one record for every CDR3 protein. The data show some 390,000 distinct CDR3 sequences, with about 18% seen just once and 1.5% to 2% held by the top ten. Many counts were recorded for this clonotype. The CDR3 totals 12 residues. V dropped 5 bases and J dropped 7 bases, with 14 bases sitting between them. Germline CDR1 GTSNPN, CDR2 SVGIG (reference sequence).

This sequence joins TRBV30 and TRBJ1-1; perhaps TRBD1 as D (5 bases). The source is a woman aged 18-29 years with Graves' ophthalmopathy. The specimen was peripheral blood. The CDR3 DNA is TGTGCCTGGTGGCAGGGAAGAATTGAAGCTTTCTTT. This sequence encodes CAWWQGRIEAFF.